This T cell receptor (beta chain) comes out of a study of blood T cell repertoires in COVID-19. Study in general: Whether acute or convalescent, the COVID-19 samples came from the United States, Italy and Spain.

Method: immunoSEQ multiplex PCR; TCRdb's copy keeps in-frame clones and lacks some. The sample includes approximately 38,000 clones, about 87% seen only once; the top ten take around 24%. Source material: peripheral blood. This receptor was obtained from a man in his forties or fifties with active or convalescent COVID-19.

CDR3 sequence (DNA): TGTGCCAGCAGCTTAGGGACACTCTCCTACAATGAGCAGTTCTTC. Translated, it gives CASSLGTLSYNEQFF. This sequence joins TRBV7-3 and TRBJ2-1; tentatively, D is TRBD1 (6 bases). The CDR3 totals 15 residues. The ends were cut back, 2 bases at V and 0 bases at J, with 8 bases in the middle. Germline CDR1 SGHTA, CDR2 FQGTGA.